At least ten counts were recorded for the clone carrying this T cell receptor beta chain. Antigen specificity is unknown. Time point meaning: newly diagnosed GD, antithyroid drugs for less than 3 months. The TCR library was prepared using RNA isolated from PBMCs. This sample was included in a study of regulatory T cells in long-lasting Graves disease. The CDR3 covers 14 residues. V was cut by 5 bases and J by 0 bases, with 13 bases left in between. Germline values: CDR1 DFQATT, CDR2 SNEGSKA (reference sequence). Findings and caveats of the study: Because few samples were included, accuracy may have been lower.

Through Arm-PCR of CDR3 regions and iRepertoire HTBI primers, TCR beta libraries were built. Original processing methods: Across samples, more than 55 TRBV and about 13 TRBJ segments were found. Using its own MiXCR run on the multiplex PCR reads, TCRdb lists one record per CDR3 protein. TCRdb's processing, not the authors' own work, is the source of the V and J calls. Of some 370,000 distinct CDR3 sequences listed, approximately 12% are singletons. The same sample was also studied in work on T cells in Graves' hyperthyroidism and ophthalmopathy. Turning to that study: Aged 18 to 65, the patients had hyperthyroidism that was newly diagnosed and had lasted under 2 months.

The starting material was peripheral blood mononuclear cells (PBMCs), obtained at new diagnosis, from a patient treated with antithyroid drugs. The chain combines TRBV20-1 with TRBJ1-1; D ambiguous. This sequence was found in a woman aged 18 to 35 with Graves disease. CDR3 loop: CSAVGPILNTEAFF. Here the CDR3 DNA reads TGCAGTGCTGTTGGACCTATTCTGAACACTGAAGCTTTCTTT.